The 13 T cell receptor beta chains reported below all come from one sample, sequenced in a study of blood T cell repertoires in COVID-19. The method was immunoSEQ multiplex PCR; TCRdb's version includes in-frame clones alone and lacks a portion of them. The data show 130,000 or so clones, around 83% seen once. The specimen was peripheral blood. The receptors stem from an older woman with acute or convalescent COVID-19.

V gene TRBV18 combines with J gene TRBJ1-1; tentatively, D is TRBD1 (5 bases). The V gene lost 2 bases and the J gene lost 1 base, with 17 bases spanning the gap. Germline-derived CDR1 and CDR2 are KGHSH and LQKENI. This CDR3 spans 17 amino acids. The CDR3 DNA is TGTGCCAGCTCACCATCTCTCGCGTGGGGCAGGAACACTGAAGCTTTCTTT. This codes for CASSPSLAWGRNTEAFF. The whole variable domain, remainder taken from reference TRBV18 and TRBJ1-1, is NAGVMQNPRHLVRRRGQEARLRCSPMKGHSHVYWYRQLPEEGLKFMVYLQKENIIDESGMPKERFSAEFPKEGPSILRIQQVVRGDSAAYFCASSPSLAWGRNTEAFFGQGTRLTVV.

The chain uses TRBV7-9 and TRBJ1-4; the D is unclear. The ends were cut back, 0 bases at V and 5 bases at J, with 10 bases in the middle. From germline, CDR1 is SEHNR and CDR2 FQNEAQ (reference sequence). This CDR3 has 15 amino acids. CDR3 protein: CASSLAPSRNEKLFF. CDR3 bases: TGTGCCAGCAGCTTAGCTCCCTCGAGGAATGAAAAACTGTTTTTT.

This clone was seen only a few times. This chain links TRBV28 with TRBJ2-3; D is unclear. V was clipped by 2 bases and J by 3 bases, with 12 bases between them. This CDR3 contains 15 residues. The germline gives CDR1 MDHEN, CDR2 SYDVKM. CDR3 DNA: TGTGCCAGCAGTTTAGTCGCTATTACTACAGATACGCAGTATTTT. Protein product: CASSLVAITTDTQYF.

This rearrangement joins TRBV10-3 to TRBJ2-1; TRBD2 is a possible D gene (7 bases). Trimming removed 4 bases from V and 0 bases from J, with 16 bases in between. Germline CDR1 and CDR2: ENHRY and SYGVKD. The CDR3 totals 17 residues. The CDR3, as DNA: TGTGCCATCAGTGGTCCCGCCCGGGGGGCCTCCTACAATGAGCAGTTCTTC. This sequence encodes CAISGPARGASYNEQFF.

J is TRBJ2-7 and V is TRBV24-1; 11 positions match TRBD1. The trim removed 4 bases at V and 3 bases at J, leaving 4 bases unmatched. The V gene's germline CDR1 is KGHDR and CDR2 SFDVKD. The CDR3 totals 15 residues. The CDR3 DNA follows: TGTGCCACCAGTGACCCCGGGACAGGGGGCTACGAGCAGTACTTC. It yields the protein CATSDPGTGGYEQYF.

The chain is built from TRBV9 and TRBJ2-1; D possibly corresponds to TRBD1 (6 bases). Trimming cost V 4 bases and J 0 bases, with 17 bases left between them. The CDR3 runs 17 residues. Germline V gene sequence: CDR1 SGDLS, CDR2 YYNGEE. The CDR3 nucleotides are TGTGCCAGCAGCCCAAGGCAGGGGCTTGGCTCCTACAATGAGCAGTTCTTC. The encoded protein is CASSPRQGLGSYNEQFF.

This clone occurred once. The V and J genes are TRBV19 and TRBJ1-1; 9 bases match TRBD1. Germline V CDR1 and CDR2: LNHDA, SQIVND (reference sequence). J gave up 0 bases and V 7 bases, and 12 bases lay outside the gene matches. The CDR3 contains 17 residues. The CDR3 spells CASIIGQGRSLNTEAFF. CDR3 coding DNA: TGTGCCAGTATTATCGGACAGGGGCGATCCTTGAACACTGAAGCTTTCTTT. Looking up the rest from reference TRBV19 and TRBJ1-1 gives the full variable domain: DGGITQSPKYLFRKEGQNVTLSCEQNLNHDAMYWYRQDPGQGLRLIYYSQIVNDFQKGDIAEGYSVSREKKESFPLTVTSAQKNPTAFYLCASIIGQGRSLNTEAFFGQGTRLTVV.

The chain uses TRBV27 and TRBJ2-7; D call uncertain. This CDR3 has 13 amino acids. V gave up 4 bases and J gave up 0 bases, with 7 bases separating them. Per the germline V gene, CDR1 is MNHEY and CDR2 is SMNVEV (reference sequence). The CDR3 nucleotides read TGTGCCAGCAGTTATGTCTTCTCCTACGAGCAGTACTTC. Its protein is CASSYVFSYEQYF.

CDR3 region: CSVQKETQYF. DNA for the CDR3: TGCAGCGTTCAAAAAGAGACCCAGTACTTC. This sequence joins TRBV29-1 and TRBJ2-5, with D uncertain. The germline gives CDR1 SQVTM, CDR2 ANQGSEA. With 5 bases removed from V and 3 bases from J, the gap between germline ends came to 4 bases. The CDR3 covers 10 residues.

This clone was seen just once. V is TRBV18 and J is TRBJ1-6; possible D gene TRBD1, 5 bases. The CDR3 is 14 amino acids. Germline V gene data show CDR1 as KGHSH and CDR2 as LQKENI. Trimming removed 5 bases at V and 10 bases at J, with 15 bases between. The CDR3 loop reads CASSSSGGSSPLHF. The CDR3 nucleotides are TGTGCCAGCTCATCCTCCGGGGGGTCCTCACCCCTCCACTTT.

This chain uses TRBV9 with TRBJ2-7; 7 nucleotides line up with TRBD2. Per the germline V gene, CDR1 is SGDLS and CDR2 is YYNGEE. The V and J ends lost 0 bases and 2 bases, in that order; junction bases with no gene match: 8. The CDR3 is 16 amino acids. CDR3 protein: CASSVGLAGHAYEQYF. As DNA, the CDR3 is TGTGCCAGCAGCGTAGGACTAGCCGGGCATGCCTACGAGCAGTACTTC.

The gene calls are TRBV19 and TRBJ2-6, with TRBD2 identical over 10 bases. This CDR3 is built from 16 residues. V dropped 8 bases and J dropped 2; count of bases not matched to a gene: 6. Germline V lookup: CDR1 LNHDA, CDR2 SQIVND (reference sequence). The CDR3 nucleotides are TGTGCCAGTCTAGCGGGGGTGGTTGCTGGGGCCAACGTCCTGACTTTC. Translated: CASLAGVVAGANVLTF.

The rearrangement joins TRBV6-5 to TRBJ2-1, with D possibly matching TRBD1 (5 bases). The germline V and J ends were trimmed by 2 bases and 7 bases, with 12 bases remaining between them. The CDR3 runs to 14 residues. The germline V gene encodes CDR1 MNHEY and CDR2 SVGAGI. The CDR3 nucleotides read TGTGCCAGCAGTTACACGTGGGGCGTAAATGAGCAGTTCTTC. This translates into CASSYTWGVNEQFF.